These T cell receptor beta chains were read from a single sample in a study of CDR3 diversity in severe acne. TCRdb processed the PCR reads anew with MiXCR; each CDR3 protein has one entry. In the table there are roughly 81,000 distinct CDR3 sequences, about half of which are singletons. The material sequenced was blood. These receptors all come from a male donor in good health, serving as a control. Both conserved end residues are part of each CDR3. The D gene is left open where the match is weak. Size values are once, few and many counts, or a class for expanded clones, and some rows have none.

D: TRBD2; J: TRBJ2-7; size: .; V: TRBV29-1; DNA: TGCAGCGTCGTAAGCGGGGGCTCCCCCTACGAGCAGTACTTC; CDR3: CSVVSGGSPYEQYF
D: .; J: TRBJ2-7; size: .; V: TRBV19; DNA: TGTGCCAGTAGGCGGCCGGGACGGTCCTACGAGCAGTACTTC; CDR3: CASRRPGRSYEQYF
D: TRBD1; J: TRBJ1-6; size: few; V: TRBV7-2; DNA: TGTGCCAGCAGAGCAGGGGGCGGCGTAGGATCACCCCTCCACTTT; CDR3: CASRAGGGVGSPLHF
D: TRBD1; J: TRBJ1-2; size: few; V: TRBV5-1; DNA: TGCGCCAGCAGCTTGGGACAGGGTCTCCCATCCGCTGGTGGCTACACCTTC; CDR3: CASSLGQGLPSAGGYTF
D: TRBD1; J: TRBJ2-7; size: few; V: TRBV19; DNA: TGTGCCAGTAGTATGGGGACAGGGGACTACGAGCAGTACTTC; CDR3: CASSMGTGDYEQYF
D: TRBD1; J: TRBJ1-2; size: many; V: TRBV7-9; DNA: TGTGCCAGCAGCACAGGGGGCTATGGCTACACCTTC; CDR3: CASSTGGYGYTF
D: .; J: TRBJ1-5; size: .; V: TRBV5-1; DNA: .; CDR3: CASSYGTSNEQFFGQPQHF
D: .; J: TRBJ1-2; size: .; V: TRBV7-9; DNA: TGTGCCAGCAGCTTGGGCAGGGACTATGGCTACACCTTC; CDR3: CASSLGRDYGYTF
D: TRBD2; J: TRBJ2-7; size: .; V: TRBV28; DNA: TGTGCCAGCAGTCCTGTAGTCGTGACTAGCGGTTCCTACGAGCAGTACTTC; CDR3: CASSPVVVTSGSYEQYF
D: TRBD1; J: TRBJ2-7; size: few; V: TRBV2; DNA: TGTGCCAGCAGGTCGACAGGGGCCTCCTACGAGCAGTACTTC; CDR3: CASRSTGASYEQYF
D: TRBD2; J: TRBJ2-7; size: few; V: TRBV4-1; DNA: TGCGCCAGCAGCCAAGGACTAGCGGGAGGGTACGAGCAGTACTTC; CDR3: CASSQGLAGGYEQYF
D: .; J: TRBJ1-4; size: few; V: TRBV6-6; DNA: TGTGCCAGCAGTGCGCAAGGGAATGAAAAACTGTTTTTT; CDR3: CASSAQGNEKLFF
D: TRBD1; J: TRBJ1-5; size: .; V: TRBV4-1; DNA: TGCGCCAGCAGCCAGACAGGGCTTGGCAATCAGCCCCAGCATTTT; CDR3: CASSQTGLGNQPQHF
D: .; J: TRBJ2-2; size: .; V: TRBV12-3/TRBV12-4; DNA: TGTGCCAGCTGGGAGTGGATACACCGGGAGCTGTTTTTT; CDR3: CASWEWIHRELFF
D: .; J: TRBJ2-3; size: .; V: TRBV5-4; DNA: TGTGCCAGCAGCTTAGGACTGGCTCGGGATACGCAGTATTTT; CDR3: CASSLGLARDTQYF
D: TRBD1; J: TRBJ1-1; size: once; V: TRBV12-3/TRBV12-4; DNA: TGTGCCAGCAGTTTAATACCAGGGGGTAAGACTGAAGCTTTCTTT; CDR3: CASSLIPGGKTEAFF
D: .; J: TRBJ1-1; size: .; V: TRBV9; DNA: TGTGCCAGCAGCGTAGACGGCACTTCTGAAGCTTTCTTT; CDR3: CASSVDGTSEAFF
D: .; J: TRBJ2-5; size: .; V: TRBV7-2; DNA: TGTGCCAGCAGTCCGGTGGGGTCAGGACAAGAGACCCAGTACTTC; CDR3: CASSPVGSGQETQYF
D: .; J: TRBJ2-2; size: many; V: TRBV19; DNA: TGTGCCAGTAGCGACAGTCACACCGGGGAGCTGTTTTTT; CDR3: CASSDSHTGELFF
D: TRBD1; J: TRBJ2-3; size: many; V: TRBV24-1; DNA: TGTGCCACCAGTGATCCGACCACAGGGGCGGTAGGAGATACGCAGTATTTT; CDR3: CATSDPTTGAVGDTQYF
D: TRBD2; J: TRBJ2-7; size: .; V: TRBV10-3; DNA: TGTGCCATCGGAAAGGGGCTAGCGGGGCCGTACGAGCAGTACTTC; CDR3: CAIGKGLAGPYEQYF
D: .; J: TRBJ1-4; size: .; V: TRBV28; DNA: TGTGCCAGCAGCCAGACAGTATTTAATGAAAAACTGTTTTTT; CDR3: CASSQTVFNEKLFF
D: .; J: TRBJ1-1; size: .; V: TRBV3-1; DNA: TGTGCCAGCAGCCAAGAAGGTTTCTGGGGATCTGACACTGAAGCTTTCTTT; CDR3: CASSQEGFWGSDTEAFF
D: .; J: TRBJ2-5; size: many; V: TRBV10-2; DNA: TGCGCCACCGCCCAGGGGCAGGAGGAGACCCAGTACTTC; CDR3: CATAQGQEETQYF